These T cell receptor beta chains were read from a single sample in a study of blood T cell repertoires in COVID-19. Using immunoSEQ multiplex PCR, the repertoire was profiled, and TCRdb retains in-frame clones only, with some absent. The table has approximately 52,000 clones, roughly 87% seen once. Source material: peripheral blood. These TCRs come from a human donor in a cohort sampled during active COVID-19. CDR3s include the opening cysteine and the closing phenylalanine or tryptophan. D genes are given only for firm matches. Not every row has a clone size; where given, it reads once, few, many or a size class.

d_call: -
j_call: TRBJ1-2
clone_size: -
v_call: TRBV29-1
cdr3_aa: CSGYGAGTNYGYTF
cdr3_nt: TGCAGCGGATACGGCGCAGGGACTAACTATGGCTACACCTTC

d_call: -
j_call: TRBJ1-1
clone_size: -
v_call: TRBV20-1
cdr3_aa: CSASVASHTEAFF
cdr3_nt: TGCAGTGCTAGTGTAGCTAGCCACACTGAAGCTTTCTTT

d_call: -
j_call: TRBJ2-1
clone_size: -
v_call: TRBV10-1
cdr3_aa: CASSERSGGNNEQFF
cdr3_nt: TGCGCCAGCAGTGAGCGCTCGGGCGGGAACAATGAGCAGTTCTTC

d_call: -
j_call: TRBJ2-1
clone_size: -
v_call: TRBV2
cdr3_aa: CASTPQIASRDEQFF
cdr3_nt: TGTGCCAGCACTCCGCAGATTGCTAGCCGCGATGAGCAGTTCTTC

d_call: TRBD1
j_call: TRBJ1-2
clone_size: -
v_call: TRBV2
cdr3_aa: CASSQQGAYGYTF
cdr3_nt: TGTGCCAGCAGCCAACAGGGGGCTTATGGCTACACCTTC

d_call: TRBD2
j_call: TRBJ2-1
clone_size: -
v_call: TRBV19
cdr3_aa: CASRPTSGSRGEQFF
cdr3_nt: TGTGCCAGTAGGCCTACTAGCGGGAGTAGGGGTGAGCAGTTCTTC

d_call: -
j_call: TRBJ1-1
clone_size: -
v_call: TRBV4-2
cdr3_aa: CASSQDHRGNTEAFF
cdr3_nt: TGTGCCAGCAGCCAAGATCATAGGGGGAACACTGAAGCTTTCTTT

d_call: -
j_call: TRBJ2-1
clone_size: few
v_call: TRBV11-2
cdr3_aa: CASSSPVGGSQKFNEQFF
cdr3_nt: TGTGCCAGCAGCTCGCCGGTTGGTGGGAGTCAAAAATTCAATGAGCAGTTCTTC

d_call: -
j_call: TRBJ2-1
clone_size: -
v_call: TRBV29-1
cdr3_aa: CSQSDLYNEQFF
cdr3_nt: TGCAGCCAATCGGACTTATACAATGAGCAGTTCTTC

d_call: -
j_call: TRBJ2-7
clone_size: -
v_call: TRBV5-1
cdr3_aa: CASSLTSSEYEQYF
cdr3_nt: TGCGCCAGCAGTTTGACGTCCTCAGAATACGAGCAGTACTTC

d_call: -
j_call: TRBJ1-1
clone_size: -
v_call: TRBV19
cdr3_aa: CASIRNGGITEAFF
cdr3_nt: TGTGCCAGTATCCGTAACGGGGGGATCACTGAAGCTTTCTTT

d_call: -
j_call: TRBJ1-1
clone_size: -
v_call: TRBV15
cdr3_aa: CATSREESTEAFF
cdr3_nt: TGTGCCACCAGCAGAGAAGAGAGCACTGAAGCTTTCTTT

d_call: TRBD1
j_call: TRBJ2-7
clone_size: -
v_call: TRBV7-2
cdr3_aa: CASSLSYRGLYEQYF
cdr3_nt: TGTGCCAGCAGCTTAAGTTACAGGGGGCTCTACGAGCAGTACTTC

d_call: -
j_call: TRBJ2-1
clone_size: medium-sized
v_call: TRBV3-1/TRBV3-2
cdr3_aa: CASSQGLAGMVNEQFF
cdr3_nt: TGTGCCAGCAGCCAAGGTCTGGCGGGAATGGTGAATGAGCAGTTCTTC

d_call: -
j_call: TRBJ2-5
clone_size: -
v_call: TRBV5-1
cdr3_aa: CASSLVVNSQETQYF
cdr3_nt: TGCGCCAGCAGCTTGGTTGTTAATAGCCAAGAGACCCAGTACTTC

d_call: -
j_call: TRBJ2-5
clone_size: -
v_call: TRBV27
cdr3_aa: CASSLIARGETQYF
cdr3_nt: TGTGCCAGCAGTTTAATAGCGCGAGGAGAGACCCAGTACTTC

d_call: TRBD2
j_call: TRBJ2-3
clone_size: -
v_call: TRBV18
cdr3_aa: CASSRTSGTDTQYF
cdr3_nt: TGTGCCAGCTCACGGACTAGCGGCACAGATACGCAGTATTTT

d_call: -
j_call: TRBJ1-2
clone_size: -
v_call: TRBV29-1
cdr3_aa: CSVDKQGYGYTF
cdr3_nt: TGCAGCGTTGATAAGCAGGGCTATGGCTACACCTTC

d_call: -
j_call: TRBJ2-7
clone_size: -
v_call: TRBV2
cdr3_aa: CASSDNGSYEQYF
cdr3_nt: TGTGCCAGCAGTGACAACGGGAGCTACGAGCAGTACTTC

d_call: TRBD1
j_call: TRBJ2-7
clone_size: -
v_call: TRBV3-1/TRBV3-2
cdr3_aa: CASSQAGQGVGEQYF
cdr3_nt: TGTGCCAGCAGCCAAGCGGGACAGGGGGTGGGCGAGCAGTACTTC

d_call: -
j_call: TRBJ1-1
clone_size: -
v_call: TRBV10-3
cdr3_aa: CAIRHQAGYHTEAFF
cdr3_nt: TGTGCCATCCGCCATCAGGCAGGGTATCACACTGAAGCTTTCTTT

d_call: -
j_call: TRBJ2-2
clone_size: -
v_call: TRBV11-2
cdr3_aa: CASSLGQGGNGELFF
cdr3_nt: TGTGCCAGCAGCTTAGGTCAGGGAGGTAACGGGGAGCTGTTTTTT

d_call: -
j_call: TRBJ2-2
clone_size: -
v_call: TRBV9
cdr3_aa: CASSVALTDSNTGELFF
cdr3_nt: TGTGCCAGCAGCGTAGCCCTGACCGACTCGAACACCGGGGAGCTGTTTTTT

d_call: TRBD1
j_call: TRBJ2-6
clone_size: -
v_call: TRBV11-2
cdr3_aa: CASSLKPGQGITGANVLTF
cdr3_nt: TGTGCCAGCAGCTTAAAACCGGGACAGGGTATCACTGGGGCCAACGTCCTGACTTTC

d_call: -
j_call: TRBJ2-5
clone_size: -
v_call: TRBV2
cdr3_aa: CASSVDGKGETQYF
cdr3_nt: TGTGCCAGCAGCGTAGACGGGAAGGGAGAGACCCAGTACTTC

d_call: -
j_call: TRBJ1-1
clone_size: -
v_call: TRBV6-5
cdr3_aa: CASSSAGVGAFF
cdr3_nt: TGTGCCAGCAGTTCAGCAGGGGTGGGAGCTTTCTTT

d_call: -
j_call: TRBJ1-1
clone_size: -
v_call: TRBV6-5
cdr3_aa: CASTSRGLAEAFF
cdr3_nt: TGTGCCAGCACCTCCCGAGGGTTAGCTGAAGCTTTCTTT

d_call: -
j_call: TRBJ1-5
clone_size: few
v_call: TRBV5-1
cdr3_aa: CASSDGPGQPQHF
cdr3_nt: TGCGCCAGCAGCGATGGGCCGGGACAGCCCCAGCATTTT

d_call: TRBD2
j_call: TRBJ2-3
clone_size: -
v_call: TRBV9
cdr3_aa: CASSAHGGRLDTQYF
cdr3_nt: TGTGCCAGCAGCGCCCACGGCGGGAGGTTAGATACGCAGTATTTT

d_call: -
j_call: TRBJ2-1
clone_size: -
v_call: TRBV5-1
cdr3_aa: CASSFSGPYNEQFF
cdr3_nt: TGCGCCAGCAGCTTTTCGGGTCCCTACAATGAGCAGTTCTTC

d_call: TRBD2
j_call: TRBJ2-2
clone_size: -
v_call: TRBV7-9
cdr3_aa: CASSPLAGGRTGELFF
cdr3_nt: TGTGCCAGCAGCCCACTAGCGGGAGGACGCACCGGGGAGCTGTTTTTT

d_call: TRBD2
j_call: TRBJ2-7
clone_size: -
v_call: TRBV3-1/TRBV3-2
cdr3_aa: CASSHSPGLAGKGPSYEQYF
cdr3_nt: TGTGCCAGCAGCCACTCTCCAGGACTAGCGGGAAAAGGGCCCTCCTACGAGCAGTACTTC

d_call: -
j_call: TRBJ1-1
clone_size: -
v_call: TRBV6-2/TRBV6-3
cdr3_aa: CASSYRYEAEAFF
cdr3_nt: TGTGCCAGCAGTTACAGGTACGAGGCTGAAGCTTTCTTT

d_call: TRBD2
j_call: TRBJ2-1
clone_size: -
v_call: TRBV28
cdr3_aa: CASSTTSGRAPSYNEQFF
cdr3_nt: TGTGCCAGCAGTACGACTAGCGGGAGGGCCCCATCCTACAATGAGCAGTTCTTC

d_call: TRBD1
j_call: TRBJ1-5
clone_size: -
v_call: TRBV9
cdr3_aa: CASSADRDNQPQHF
cdr3_nt: TGTGCCAGCAGTGCGGACAGGGACAATCAGCCCCAGCATTTT

d_call: -
j_call: TRBJ1-2
clone_size: -
v_call: TRBV25-1
cdr3_aa: CASSDRTANYGYTF
cdr3_nt: TGTGCCAGCAGTGACAGGACAGCGAACTATGGCTACACCTTC

d_call: -
j_call: TRBJ1-2
clone_size: once
v_call: TRBV10-3
cdr3_aa: CAISEGTATNYGYTF
cdr3_nt: TGTGCCATCAGTGAGGGAACAGCAACTAACTATGGCTACACCTTC

d_call: -
j_call: TRBJ2-7
clone_size: once
v_call: TRBV3-1/TRBV3-2
cdr3_aa: CASSQEYSSEEYF
cdr3_nt: TGTGCCAGCAGCCAAGAATACTCCAGCGAGGAGTACTTC

d_call: TRBD2
j_call: TRBJ2-7
clone_size: -
v_call: TRBV27
cdr3_aa: CASSNGLAGAISEQYF
cdr3_nt: TGTGCCAGCAGTAATGGACTAGCGGGAGCCATTTCCGAGCAGTACTTC

d_call: TRBD1
j_call: TRBJ1-5
clone_size: -
v_call: TRBV6-6
cdr3_aa: CASSSGQGPLEPQHF
cdr3_nt: TGTGCCAGCAGTTCCGGACAGGGCCCCTTGGAGCCCCAGCATTTT

d_call: -
j_call: TRBJ1-1
clone_size: -
v_call: TRBV28
cdr3_aa: CASSFLWNTEAFF
cdr3_nt: TGTGCCAGCAGTTTCCTATGGAACACTGAAGCTTTCTTT

d_call: -
j_call: TRBJ1-2
clone_size: -
v_call: TRBV5-4
cdr3_aa: CALGGGYTF
cdr3_nt: TGTGCCCTTGGGGGGGGCTACACCTTC

d_call: -
j_call: TRBJ1-5
clone_size: -
v_call: TRBV6-1
cdr3_aa: CASSETWGRSNQPQHF
cdr3_nt: TGTGCCAGCAGTGAGACGTGGGGGAGGAGCAATCAGCCCCAGCATTTT

d_call: TRBD1
j_call: TRBJ1-1
clone_size: -
v_call: TRBV13
cdr3_aa: CASSWDRRGTEAFF
cdr3_nt: TGTGCCAGCAGCTGGGACAGGCGGGGGACTGAAGCTTTCTTT

d_call: -
j_call: TRBJ1-1
clone_size: once
v_call: TRBV5-4
cdr3_aa: CASSLAGGLDTEAFF
cdr3_nt: TGTGCCAGCAGCTTGGCTGGAGGGTTGGACACTGAAGCTTTCTTT

d_call: -
j_call: TRBJ1-4
clone_size: -
v_call: TRBV28
cdr3_aa: CASSQGQRGEKLFF
cdr3_nt: TGTGCCAGCAGTCAAGGACAGAGGGGGGAAAAACTGTTTTTT

d_call: -
j_call: TRBJ2-3
clone_size: -
v_call: TRBV5-1
cdr3_aa: CASSSPSADTQYF
cdr3_nt: TGCGCCAGCAGCTCGCCGTCGGCAGATACGCAGTATTTT

d_call: -
j_call: TRBJ1-6
clone_size: -
v_call: TRBV6-6
cdr3_aa: CASSNRESPLHF
cdr3_nt: TGTGCCAGCAGTAACAGGGAGTCACCCCTCCACTTT

d_call: -
j_call: TRBJ1-6
clone_size: once
v_call: TRBV5-1
cdr3_aa: CASSLTGTTNSPLHF
cdr3_nt: TGCGCCAGCAGCCTCACCGGGACAACCAATTCACCCCTCCACTTT

d_call: -
j_call: TRBJ1-6
clone_size: -
v_call: TRBV5-5
cdr3_aa: CASSTSLDSPLHF
cdr3_nt: TGTGCCAGCAGCACAAGTCTAGACTCACCCCTCCACTTT

d_call: -
j_call: TRBJ2-1
clone_size: -
v_call: TRBV20-1
cdr3_aa: CSARGPLLFF
cdr3_nt: TGCAGTGCTAGAGGGCCTCTTTTGTTCTTC

d_call: TRBD1
j_call: TRBJ2-1
clone_size: -
v_call: TRBV29-1
cdr3_aa: CSVQTTGGSYNEQFF
cdr3_nt: TGCAGCGTACAAACCACAGGGGGCTCCTACAATGAGCAGTTCTTC

d_call: TRBD1
j_call: TRBJ1-1
clone_size: -
v_call: TRBV5-1
cdr3_aa: CASSLKGAFEAFF
cdr3_nt: TGCGCCAGCAGCTTGAAGGGGGCTTTTGAAGCTTTCTTT

d_call: TRBD1
j_call: TRBJ2-6
clone_size: once
v_call: TRBV19
cdr3_aa: CASSPRTGAGANVLTF
cdr3_nt: TGTGCCAGTAGTCCCCGGACAGGGGCTGGGGCCAACGTCCTGACTTTC